The present entry profiles one TCR beta chain with its context. Its antigen is unknown. The study sampled nominally healthy donors, though unrecorded immune exposures were likely. This record belongs to a study of cytomegalovirus exposure and HLA in healthy donors. Study observations and caveats: By HLA locus, TCR association rates varied in a later analysis, with DRB1 showing the most and HLA-C the fewest. For most TCR sequences rarity was the rule, although some public TCRs occurred in many donors.

In the PCR, 60 Vbeta and 13 Jbeta primers were used. Only in-frame clones appear in the TCRdb table, and some are missing; sequencing was by immunoSEQ multiplex PCR. The sample holds 130,000 to 150,000 clones; 70% to 85% are singletons and the top ten take around 4.5%. This CDR3 comprises 13 residues. Trimming removed 0 bases from V and 3 bases from J, with 5 bases in between. The germline V gene has CDR1 MNHEY and CDR2 SVGAGI. Sequences were obtained from PBMCs. This sequence joins TRBV6-5 and TRBJ1-1; D unclear. This TCR was recovered from a man between 40 and 49 years old in good health and CMV-seropositive. The CDR3 spells CASSYSRDTEAFF. DNA of the CDR3: TGTGCCAGCAGTTACTCGAGAGACACTGAAGCTTTCTTT.